What follows are 5 T cell receptor beta chains derived from one specimen sequenced in a study of blood T cell repertoires in COVID-19. Measured with immunoSEQ multiplex PCR; TCRdb has only the in-frame clones, and not every one. The data contain a few hundred thousand clones, approximately 90% of them singletons. The sequenced material came from peripheral blood. Receptors originate from a man aged 18 to 35 with active or convalescent COVID-19.

This clone was picked up one time. The chain recombines TRBV7-9 with TRBJ2-2; D is perhaps TRBD2 (6 bases). Trimming took off 4 bases at V and 6 bases at J, with 15 bases between the two ends. CDR1 and CDR2 from the germline V gene are SEHNR and FQNEAQ (reference sequence). The length of the CDR3 is 15 residues. CDR3 DNA: TGTGCCAGCAGCTCAACTAGTTGGGGGGCCGGGGAGCTGTTTTTT. Translation gives CASSSTSWGAGELFF.

The chain carries TRBV5-1 and TRBJ1-2; weak D call: TRBD1 (5 bases). CDR3 length: 14 amino acids. CDR1 is SGHRS, CDR2 YFSETQ, per germline. V was pared by 1 base and J by 4 bases, with 11 bases between. The CDR3 loop reads CASSLTGSRYGYTF. CDR3 nucleotides: TGCGCCAGCAGCTTGACAGGCAGTCGCTATGGCTACACCTTC.

The rearrangement uses TRBV7-2 and TRBJ2-7; a weak D match, TRBD1 (5 bases). The CDR3 is 11 amino acids. Trimming stripped 5 bases from V and 7 bases from J, with 9 bases between. Germline V gene sequence: CDR1 SGHTA, CDR2 FQGNSA. CDR3 residues: CASSQDREQYF. As DNA, the CDR3 is TGTGCCAGCAGCCAAGACAGAGAGCAGTACTTC.

The chain recombines TRBV10-3 with TRBJ2-1; TRBD1 might be the D (6 bases). Germline V gene sequence: CDR1 ENHRY, CDR2 SYGVKD. Trimming removed 10 bases from V and 8 bases from J, with 12 bases in between. CDR3 length: 11 amino acids. In DNA form, the CDR3 reads TGTGCCACCGAAAAGGGGGATGAGCAGTTCTTC. Its protein is CATEKGDEQFF.

The rearrangement joins TRBV4-3 to TRBJ2-3; 7 nucleotides agree with TRBD2. This CDR3 contains 14 residues. The ends lost 3 bases at V and 6 bases at J; junction bases unmatched: 6. Germline values: CDR1 LGHNA, CDR2 YSLEER. DNA for the CDR3: TGCGCCAGCAGCCAGCGGGAGTACTCGGATACGCAGTATTTT. This gives the protein CASSQREYSDTQYF.